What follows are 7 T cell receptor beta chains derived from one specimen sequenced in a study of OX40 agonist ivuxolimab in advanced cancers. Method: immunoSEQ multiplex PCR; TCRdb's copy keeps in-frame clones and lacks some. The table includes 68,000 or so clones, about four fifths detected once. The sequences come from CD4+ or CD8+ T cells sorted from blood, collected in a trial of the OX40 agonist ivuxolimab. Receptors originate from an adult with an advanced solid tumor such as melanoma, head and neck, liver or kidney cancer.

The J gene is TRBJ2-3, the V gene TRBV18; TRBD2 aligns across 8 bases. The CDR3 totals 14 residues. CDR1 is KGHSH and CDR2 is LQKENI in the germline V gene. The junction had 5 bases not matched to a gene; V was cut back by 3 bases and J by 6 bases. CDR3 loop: CASSPPGRADTQYF. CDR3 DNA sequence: TGTGCCAGCTCACCTCCCGGGAGGGCCGATACGCAGTATTTT.

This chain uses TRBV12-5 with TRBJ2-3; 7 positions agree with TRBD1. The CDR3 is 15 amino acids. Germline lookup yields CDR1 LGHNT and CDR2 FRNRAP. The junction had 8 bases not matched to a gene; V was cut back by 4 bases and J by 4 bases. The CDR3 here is CASGWGTVEADTQYF. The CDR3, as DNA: TGTGCTAGTGGTTGGGGGACAGTTGAAGCAGATACGCAGTATTTT.

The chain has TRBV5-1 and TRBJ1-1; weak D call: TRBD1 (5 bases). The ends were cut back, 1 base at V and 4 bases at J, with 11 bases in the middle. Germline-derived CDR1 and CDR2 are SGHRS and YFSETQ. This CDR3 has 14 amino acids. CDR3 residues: CASSLPGVGTEAFF. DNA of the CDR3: TGCGCCAGCAGCTTGCCGGGGGTGGGCACTGAAGCTTTCTTT.

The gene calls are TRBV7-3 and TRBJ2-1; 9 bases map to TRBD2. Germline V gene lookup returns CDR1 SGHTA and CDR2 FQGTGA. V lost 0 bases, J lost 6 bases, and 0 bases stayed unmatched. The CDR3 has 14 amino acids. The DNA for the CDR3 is TGTGCCAGCAGCTTAACGACTAGCGGCAATGAGCAGTTCTTC. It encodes CASSLTTSGNEQFF.

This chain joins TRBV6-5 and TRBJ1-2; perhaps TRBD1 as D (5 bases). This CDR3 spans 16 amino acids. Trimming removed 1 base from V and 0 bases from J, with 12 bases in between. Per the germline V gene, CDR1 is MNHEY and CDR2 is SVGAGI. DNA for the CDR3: TGTGCCAGCAGTTACTTAGGGGCTGGGGCTAACTATGGCTACACCTTC. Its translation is CASSYLGAGANYGYTF.

CDR3 sequence reads: CASSSLDRGLVNEKLFF. Written as DNA, the CDR3 is TGTGCCAGCAGCTCCCTGGACAGGGGGCTCGTTAATGAAAAACTGTTTTTT. The gene calls are TRBV7-9 and TRBJ1-4; 11 bases map to TRBD1. With V trimmed by 4 bases and J by 4 bases, 8 bases remained unmatched. CDR3 length: 17 amino acids. From germline, CDR1 is SEHNR and CDR2 FQNEAQ (reference sequence).

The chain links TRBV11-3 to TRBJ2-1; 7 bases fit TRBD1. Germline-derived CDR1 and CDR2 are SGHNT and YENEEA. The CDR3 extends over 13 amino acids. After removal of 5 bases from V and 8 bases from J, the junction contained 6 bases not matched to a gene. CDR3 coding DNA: TGTGCCAGCAGCCCTCGGACAGGCTATGAGCAGTTCTTC. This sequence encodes CASSPRTGYEQFF.